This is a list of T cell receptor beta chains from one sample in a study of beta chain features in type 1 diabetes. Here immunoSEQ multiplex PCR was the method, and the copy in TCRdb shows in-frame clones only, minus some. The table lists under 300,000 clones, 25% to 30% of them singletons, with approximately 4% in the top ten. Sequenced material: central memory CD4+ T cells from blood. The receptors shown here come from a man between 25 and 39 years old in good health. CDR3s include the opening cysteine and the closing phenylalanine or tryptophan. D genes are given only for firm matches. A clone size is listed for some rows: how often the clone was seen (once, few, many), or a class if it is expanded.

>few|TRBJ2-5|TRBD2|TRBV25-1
TGTGCCAGCAGTGAAGGGTCATCCGGGAGGGAGACCCAGTACTTC
CASSEGSSGRETQYF
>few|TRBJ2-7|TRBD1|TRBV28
TGTGCCAGCAGTCCCTGGACAGGCTCGAAAGAGCAGTACTTC
CASSPWTGSKEQYF
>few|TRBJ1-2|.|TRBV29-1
TGCAGCGTCCTTTCGGTTGGGGGCGAGGGCTATGGCTACACCTTC
CSVLSVGGEGYGYTF
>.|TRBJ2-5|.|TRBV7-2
TGTGCCAGCAGCCCCGACAGACAAGAGACCCAGTACTTC
CASSPDRQETQYF
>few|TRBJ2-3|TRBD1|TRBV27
TGTGCCAGCAGTTTACTCGGGACAGGGATAGCGGATACGCAGTATTTT
CASSLLGTGIADTQYF
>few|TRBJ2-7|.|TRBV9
TGTGCCAGCAGCGGTCCCGGACAGTACGAGCAGTACTTC
CASSGPGQYEQYF
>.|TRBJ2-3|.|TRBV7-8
TGTGCCAGCAGCATCAGCGGGAGCACAGATACGCAGTATTTT
CASSISGSTDTQYF
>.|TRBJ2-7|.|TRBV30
TGTGCCTGGGACAGGGTCACCGGGAGGTCCGAGCAGTACTTC
CAWDRVTGRSEQYF
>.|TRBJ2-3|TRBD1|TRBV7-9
TGTGCCAGCAGCTTAGGCGGGACAGGGGCCACAGATACGCAGTATTTT
CASSLGGTGATDTQYF
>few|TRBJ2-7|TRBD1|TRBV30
TGTGCCTGGAGTGAAGGACAGGTCGGGGAGCAGTACTTC
CAWSEGQVGEQYF
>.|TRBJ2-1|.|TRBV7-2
TGTGCCAGCAGCCCCGCAAGTTACAATGAGCAGTTCTTC
CASSPASYNEQFF
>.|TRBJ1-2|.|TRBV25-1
TGTGCCAGCAGTGAATCGGAGGAGATTAGCTACACCTTC
CASSESEEISYTF
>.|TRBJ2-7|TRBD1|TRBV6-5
TGTGCCAGCAGTATGACAGGGGGGTACGAGCAGTACTTC
CASSMTGGYEQYF
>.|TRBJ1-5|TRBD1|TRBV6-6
TGTGCCAGCAGTTACTCGACAGGGACCCAGCCCCAGCATTTT
CASSYSTGTQPQHF
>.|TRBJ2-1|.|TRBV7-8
TGTGCCAGCAGCTTAAGGGTCGAGGTTGAGCAGTTCTTC
CASSLRVEVEQFF
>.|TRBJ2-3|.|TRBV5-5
TGTGCCAGCAGCTTGGATGACTCAGGCACAGATACGCAGTATTTT
CASSLDDSGTDTQYF
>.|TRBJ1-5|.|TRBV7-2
TGTGCCAGCAGCTTAGATCCAAGTCAGCCCCAGCATTTT
CASSLDPSQPQHF
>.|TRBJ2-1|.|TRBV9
TGTGCCAGCAGCGTAGGTGGAGGGTACAATGAGCAGTTCTTC
CASSVGGGYNEQFF
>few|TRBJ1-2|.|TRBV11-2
TGTGCCAGCAGCTTACAGTGGAATAACTATGGCTACACCTTC
CASSLQWNNYGYTF
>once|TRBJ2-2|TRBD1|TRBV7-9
TGTGCCAGCAGCGTTGACTCCGGACAGGGGGCAGGGGAGCTGTTTTTT
CASSVDSGQGAGELFF
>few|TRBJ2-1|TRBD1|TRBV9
TGTGCCAGCAGCAGAGGACAGGGGGAATACAATGAGCAGTTCTTC
CASSRGQGEYNEQFF
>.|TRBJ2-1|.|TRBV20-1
TGCAGTGCTGCTACGAATGAGCAGTTCTTC
CSAATNEQFF
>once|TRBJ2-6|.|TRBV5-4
TGTGCCAGCAGCTCATCAGGCTCTGGGGCCAACGTCCTGACTTTC
CASSSSGSGANVLTF
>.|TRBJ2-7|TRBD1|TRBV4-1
TGCGCCAGCAGCCAGGATGCCCCAGGGGGCCCTAGTGAATACGAGCAGTACTTC
CASSQDAPGGPSEYEQYF
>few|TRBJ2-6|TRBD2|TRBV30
TGTGCCTGGTATCACCCGGCGCGGGAGAAAGTAGGGGCCAACGTCCTGACTTTC
CAWYHPAREKVGANVLTF
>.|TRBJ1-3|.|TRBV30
TGTGCCTGGAGTGTACTGGGGGCCCGAGGAAACACCATATATTTT
CAWSVLGARGNTIYF
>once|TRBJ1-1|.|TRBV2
TGTGCCAGCAGTGGGGCAGAACAAGCGAACACTGAAGCTTTCTTT
CASSGAEQANTEAFF
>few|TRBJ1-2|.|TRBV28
TGTGCCAGCAGCCCCGGGACCCCTTATGGCTACACCTTC
CASSPGTPYGYTF
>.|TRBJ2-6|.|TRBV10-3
TGTGCCATCAGTGAGTCTTCCGGTGGGGCCAACGTCCTGACTTTC
CAISESSGGANVLTF
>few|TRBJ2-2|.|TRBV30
TGTGCCTGGAGTAAACTCATAGACACCGGGGAGCTGTTTTTT
CAWSKLIDTGELFF
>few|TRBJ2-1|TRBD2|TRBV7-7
TGTGCCAGCAGCTTACTAGCGGAACTAACCAATGAGCAGTTCTTC
CASSLLAELTNEQFF
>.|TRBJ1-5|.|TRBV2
TGTGCCAGCAGTGCGGGTCAGCCCCAGCATTTT
CASSAGQPQHF
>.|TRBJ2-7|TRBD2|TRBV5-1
TGCGCCAGCACCTTGACTAGCGGGAGTTACGAGCAGTACTTC
CASTLTSGSYEQYF
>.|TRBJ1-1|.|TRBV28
TGTGCCAGCAGTTCTCTTTGGTCAGCTTTCTTT
CASSSLWSAFF
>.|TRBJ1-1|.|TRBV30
TGTGCCTGGAGTGCTACAGGGACTGAAGCTTTCTTT
CAWSATGTEAFF
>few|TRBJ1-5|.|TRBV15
TGTGCCACCAGCCGTGGGGGGGCGGGAAATCAGCCCCAGCATTTT
CATSRGGAGNQPQHF
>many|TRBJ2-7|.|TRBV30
TGTGCCTGGGGAACCTACGAGCAGTACTTC
CAWGTYEQYF
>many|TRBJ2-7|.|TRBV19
TGTGCCAGTAGTTTCGACCGATCCTACGAGCAGTACTTC
CASSFDRSYEQYF
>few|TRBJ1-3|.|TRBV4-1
TGCGCCAGCAGCCAAGAAGCTGCCCGGAGAGGAAACACCATATATTTT
CASSQEAARRGNTIYF
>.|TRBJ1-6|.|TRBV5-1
TGCGCCAGCAGTAAAGAGGTAGGAGGGAGCTCCTATAATTCACCCCTCCACTTT
CASSKEVGGSSYNSPLHF
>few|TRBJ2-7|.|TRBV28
TGTGCCAGCACTCCTGAGGGTAGCTACGAGCAGTACTTC
CASTPEGSYEQYF
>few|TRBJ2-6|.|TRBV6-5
TGTGCCAGCATGATGGCGCCCGGGGCCAACGTCCTGACTTTC
CASMMAPGANVLTF
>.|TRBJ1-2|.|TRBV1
TGCACCAGCAGCCAAGAAGTGCGGCGGTGTTGTGAGGAAGGCTACACCTTC
CTSSQEVRRCCEEGYTF
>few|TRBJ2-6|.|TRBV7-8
TGTGCCAGCAGCGCCAGGGCAGCTGCGCTCTCTGGGGCCAACGTCCTGACTTTC
CASSARAAALSGANVLTF
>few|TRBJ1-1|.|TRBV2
TGTGCCAGCAGTGGCCTTTGGGGTAACACTGAAGCTTTCTTT
CASSGLWGNTEAFF
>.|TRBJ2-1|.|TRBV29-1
TGCAGCGGTGAAGGGGGGGGTTCCCACCTCAATGAGCAGTTCTTC
CSGEGGGSHLNEQFF
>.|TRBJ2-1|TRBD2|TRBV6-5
TGTGCCAGCAGTTACTCGAGAGCGGGAGCCTACAATGAGCAGTTCTTC
CASSYSRAGAYNEQFF
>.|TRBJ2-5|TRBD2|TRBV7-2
TGTGCCAGCAGCTTAGAACTAGCGGGAGGGCGAGAGACCCAGTACTTC
CASSLELAGGRETQYF
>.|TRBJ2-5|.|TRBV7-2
TGTGCCAGCAGCTCGACACGGGGCCTCCAAGAGACCCAGTACTTC
CASSSTRGLQETQYF
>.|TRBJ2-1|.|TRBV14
TGTGCCAGCAGCCCCTACCCGATACAGTTCTTC
CASSPYPIQFF
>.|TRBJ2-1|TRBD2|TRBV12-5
TGTGCTAGTGGTTTGATGCCCCTCGCGGGGGGATACAATGAGCAGTTCTTC
CASGLMPLAGGYNEQFF
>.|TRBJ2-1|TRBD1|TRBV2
TGTGCCAGCAGTGGGACAGGGGGCTTATACAATGAGCAGTTCTTC
CASSGTGGLYNEQFF
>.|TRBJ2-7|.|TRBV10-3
TGTGCCATCAGTGAGAAGGGAACTTCCTACGAGCAGTACTTC
CAISEKGTSYEQYF
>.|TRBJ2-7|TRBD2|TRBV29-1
TGCAGCGTGGGACTAGCGGGATACGAGCAGTACTTC
CSVGLAGYEQYF
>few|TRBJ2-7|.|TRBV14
TGTGCCAGCAGCCAAGCGTCCGGGCCATTCTACGAGCAGTACTTC
CASSQASGPFYEQYF
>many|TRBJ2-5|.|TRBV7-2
TGTGCCAGCAGGGGGCCAGAGACCCAGTACTTC
CASRGPETQYF
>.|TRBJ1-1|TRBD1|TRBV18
TGTGCCAGCTCAAGGAACAGGGGAGATGGCACTGAAGCTTTCTTT
CASSRNRGDGTEAFF
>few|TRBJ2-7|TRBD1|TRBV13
TGTGCCAGCAGCTTAGAGGGGACAGGGGGCAGCGAGCAGTACTTC
CASSLEGTGGSEQYF
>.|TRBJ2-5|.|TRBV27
TGTGCCAGCAGTCCCACCTGGGTTGAGACCCAGTACTTC
CASSPTWVETQYF
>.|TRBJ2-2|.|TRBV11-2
TGTGCCAGCACCCTGACCGGAGGGAGGGGGCTGGTCACCGGGGAGCTGTTTTTT
CASTLTGGRGLVTGELFF